The present T cell receptor beta chain was sequenced within a study of PD-1 blockade in mismatch repair-deficient tumors. Assay: immunoSEQ multiplex PCR; the TCRdb copy retains only in-frame clones and omits some. This table holds tens of thousands of clones, 70% to 90% found once. This CDR3 comprises 13 residues. Germline CDR1 SGHDN, CDR2 FVKESK. Between the trimmed V and J ends, which lost 1 base and 8 bases, there was a span of 11 bases. This rearrangement joins TRBV14 to TRBJ1-2; TRBD1 is a possible D gene (6 bases). The TCR originated in an adult with mismatch repair-deficient cancer. Sequences were derived from peripheral blood, sampled 44 weeks after starting pembrolizumab. DNA for the CDR3: TGTGCCAGCAGCCAAGTGGACAGTCGGGGCTACACCTTC. It is translated as CASSQVDSRGYTF.